These T cell receptor beta chains were read from a single sample in a study of CD8 T cells in Susac syndrome. TCRdb ran MiXCR on the immunoSEQ multiplex PCR reads and lists one entry per CDR3 protein. The sample contains some 170,000 distinct CDR3 sequences, 93% of which appear only once. Sequencing used CD4+ T cells from PBMCs. These receptor sequences come from a human donor in good health. CDR3s include the opening cysteine and the closing phenylalanine or tryptophan. D genes are given only for firm matches. Only part of the rows carry a size: once, few, many, or a class if the clone is expanded.

v_gene: TRBV4-1; abundance: -; len: 16; j_gene: TRBJ1-2; d_gene: -; CDR3aa: CASSQDLRGGSGGYTF; CDR3nt: TGCGCCAGCAGCCAAGATCTACGGGGGGGCTCAGGAGGCTACACCTTC
v_gene: TRBV19; abundance: -; len: 12; j_gene: TRBJ1-4; d_gene: -; CDR3aa: CASSMDRAKLFF; CDR3nt: TGTGCCAGTAGTATGGACCGGGCTAAACTGTTTTTT
v_gene: TRBV3-1; abundance: -; len: 15; j_gene: TRBJ1-1; d_gene: -; CDR3aa: CASSVRGSENTEAFF; CDR3nt: TGTGCCAGCAGTGTTAGGGGCAGTGAGAACACTGAAGCTTTCTTT
v_gene: TRBV29-1; abundance: -; len: 13; j_gene: TRBJ1-1; d_gene: TRBD1; CDR3aa: CSAAGTGFAEAFF; CDR3nt: TGCAGCGCCGCCGGGACAGGGTTCGCTGAAGCTTTCTTT
v_gene: TRBV3-1; abundance: -; len: 13; j_gene: TRBJ2-7; d_gene: -; CDR3aa: CASSQDPPNEQYF; CDR3nt: TGTGCCAGCAGCCAAGATCCCCCCAACGAGCAGTACTTC
v_gene: TRBV12-3/TRBV12-4; abundance: few; len: 13; j_gene: TRBJ2-5; d_gene: -; CDR3aa: CASSQQGGETQYF; CDR3nt: TGTGCCAGCAGTCAACAGGGTGGGGAGACCCAGTACTTC
v_gene: TRBV15; abundance: once; len: 15; j_gene: TRBJ1-2; d_gene: -; CDR3aa: CATSREGQDYYGYTF; CDR3nt: TGTGCCACCAGCAGAGAGGGGCAGGATTACTATGGCTACACCTTC
v_gene: TRBV12-3/TRBV12-4; abundance: -; len: 14; j_gene: TRBJ2-7; d_gene: -; CDR3aa: CASSFLGGPYEQYF; CDR3nt: TGTGCCAGCAGTTTCCTCGGGGGGCCCTACGAGCAGTACTTC
v_gene: TRBV5-1; abundance: -; len: 14; j_gene: TRBJ1-1; d_gene: TRBD1; CDR3aa: CASSWDRGGTEAFF; CDR3nt: TGCGCCAGCAGCTGGGACAGGGGAGGGACTGAAGCTTTCTTT
v_gene: TRBV5-1; abundance: -; len: 13; j_gene: TRBJ1-1; d_gene: -; CDR3aa: CASSFSGNTEAFF; CDR3nt: TGTGCCAGCAGCTTTAGCGGCAACACTGAAGCTTTCTTT
v_gene: TRBV20-1; abundance: -; len: 14; j_gene: TRBJ2-7; d_gene: -; CDR3aa: CSARTGTHLIEQYF; CDR3nt: TGCAGTGCTAGAACTGGGACACATTTAATCGAGCAGTACTTC
v_gene: TRBV20-1; abundance: -; len: 12; j_gene: TRBJ2-4; d_gene: -; CDR3aa: CSAKTRARIQYF; CDR3nt: TGCAGTGCCAAGACGCGGGCGAGAATTCAGTACTTC
v_gene: TRBV29-1; abundance: -; len: 14; j_gene: TRBJ2-7; d_gene: TRBD1; CDR3aa: CSVETGTGEGEQYF; CDR3nt: TGCAGCGTTGAAACCGGGACAGGGGAGGGCGAGCAGTACTTC
v_gene: TRBV12-5; abundance: -; len: 18; j_gene: TRBJ2-1; d_gene: TRBD1; CDR3aa: CASAWGQNDRILANEQFF; CDR3nt: TGTGCTAGTGCCTGGGGACAGAACGACCGAATCCTTGCCAATGAGCAGTTCTTC